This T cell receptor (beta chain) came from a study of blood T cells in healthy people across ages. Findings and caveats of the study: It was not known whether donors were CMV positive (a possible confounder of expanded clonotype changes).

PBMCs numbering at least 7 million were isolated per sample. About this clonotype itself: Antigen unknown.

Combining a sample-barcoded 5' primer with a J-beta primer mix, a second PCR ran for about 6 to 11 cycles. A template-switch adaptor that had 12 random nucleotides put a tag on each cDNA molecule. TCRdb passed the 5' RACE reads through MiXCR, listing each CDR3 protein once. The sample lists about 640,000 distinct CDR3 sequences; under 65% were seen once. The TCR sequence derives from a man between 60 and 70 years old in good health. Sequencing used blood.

CDR3 sequence: CASSQAPMTSGGNNEQFF. The CDR3 region has the DNA TGTGCCAGCAGCCAAGCGCCTATGACTAGCGGGGGGAATAATGAGCAGTTCTTC. V usage is TRBV3-1 and J usage is TRBJ2-1; 13 nucleotides match TRBD2. V shed 1 base and J 7 bases; nucleotides not matched to a gene: 10. The CDR3 is 18 amino acids. Germline assignment: CDR1 LGHDT and CDR2 YNNKEL (reference sequence).